One sample yielded the 13 T cell receptor beta chains listed below, sequenced in a study of shared clonotypes between healthy human individuals. Naive CD8 cells, CD45RO-negative and positively selected for CCR7, excluded terminally differentiated effector memory CD45RA+ cells. This table comes from immunoSEQ multiplex PCR, and its TCRdb copy is limited to in-frame clones, with some not included. The data contain nearly 2 million clones, about 95% of them seen just once; the ten biggest clones take up less than 1.5%. The sequencing sample was made of naive CD8+ T cells sorted from blood. The receptor source for this set is a man younger than 30 in good health.

This chain connects TRBV25-1 to TRBJ2-7; TRBD2 agrees at 12 bases. Germline loops: CDR1 MGHDK, CDR2 SYGVNS. CDR3 length equals 17 residues. V shed 6 bases and J 7 bases; nucleotides not matched to a gene: 16. CDR3 protein: CASSYATPSGRAWEQYF. The CDR3 DNA reads as TGTGCCAGCAGCTATGCCACTCCTAGCGGGAGGGCGTGGGAGCAGTACTTC.

The genes are TRBV5-1 and TRBJ2-7, with D perhaps matching TRBD1 (6 bases). Looked up from germline, CDR1 is SGHRS and CDR2 is YFSETQ. This CDR3 comprises 13 residues. The ends were cut back, 5 bases at V and 2 bases at J, with 11 bases in the middle. CDR3 in amino acids: CASSQGITYEQYF. CDR3 DNA sequence: TGCGCCAGCAGTCAGGGGATCACCTACGAGCAGTACTTC.

The chain links TRBV7-2 to TRBJ2-7; 10 nucleotides align to TRBD2. The CDR3 sequence is 15 residues long. Unmatched junction bases numbered 3, after V lost 0 bases and J lost 4 bases. The V gene's germline CDR1 is SGHTA and CDR2 FQGNSA. CDR3 loop: CASSLALAGVYEQYF. CDR3 DNA: TGTGCCAGCAGCTTAGCGCTAGCGGGAGTGTACGAGCAGTACTTC.

The V and J genes are TRBV27 and TRBJ2-7; D assignment may be TRBD1 or TRBD2 (6 bases each). The CDR3 runs 13 residues. Germline values: CDR1 MNHEY, CDR2 SMNVEV (reference sequence). Between the trimmed V and J ends, which lost 7 bases and 5 bases, there was a span of 15 bases. CDR3 bases: TGTGCCAGCATCCCTAAGGGGGGCCACGAGCAGTACTTC. Its translation: CASIPKGGHEQYF.

This clone was seen once. The rearrangement uses TRBV7-9 and TRBJ1-1, with a possible D match to TRBD1 (6 bases). The CDR3 sequence is 16 residues long. Germline CDR1 SEHNR, CDR2 FQNEAQ (reference sequence). V dropped 5 bases and J dropped 6 bases, with 22 bases sitting between them. CDR3 DNA sequence: TGTGCCAGCAGCAACCGACCGGACAGCCTTCATCCTGAAGCTTTCTTT. Amino acids: CASSNRPDSLHPEAFF.

The chain is built from TRBV7-9 and TRBJ1-1; D remains unclear. Trimming took 5 bases from V and 1 from J, leaving 14 bases between them. The germline gives CDR1 SEHNR, CDR2 FQNEAQ (reference sequence). This CDR3 contains 15 residues. The CDR3 DNA reads TGTGCCAGCAGCGACGGGGTGGAGTCGAACACTGAAGCTTTCTTT. Translation: CASSDGVESNTEAFF.

This chain links TRBV5-4 with TRBJ1-6; D unclear. This CDR3 has 14 amino acids. Between the trimmed V and J ends, which lost 0 bases and 11 bases, there was a span of 12 bases. Germline V gives CDR1 SGHNT, CDR2 YYREEE (reference sequence). CDR3 DNA sequence: TGTGCCAGCAGCTTGGGGAGCGACGGACCACCCCTCCACTTT. Residues: CASSLGSDGPPLHF.

This clone is a singleton in its sample. The CDR3 region is CASTPGTSGSRETDTQYF. In nucleotides, the CDR3 is TGTGCCAGCACCCCTGGGACTAGCGGGTCCAGGGAAACAGATACGCAGTATTTT. The chain joins TRBV9 to TRBJ2-3; 12 bases agree with TRBD2. CDR3 size: 18 residues. Germline lookup yields CDR1 SGDLS and CDR2 YYNGEE. V shed 6 bases, J shed 3 bases, and the junction held 14 bases outside the gene matches.

The rearrangement uses TRBV28 and TRBJ2-7, with D perhaps TRBD1 (5 bases). This CDR3 spans 13 amino acids. From germline, CDR1 is MDHEN and CDR2 SYDVKM. The V end was cut by 7 bases, the J end by 4 bases, with 14 bases between. CDR3 region: CASNVQVSYEQYF. CDR3 nucleotides: TGTGCCAGCAACGTACAGGTTTCATACGAGCAGTACTTC.

The rearrangement joins TRBV7-9 to TRBJ2-1; tentatively, D is TRBD1 or TRBD2 (5 bases each). The V and J ends lost 5 bases and 7 bases respectively, with 21 bases between them. CDR3 length equals 16 residues. CDR1 SEHNR and CDR2 FQNEAQ come from the germline V gene (reference sequence). CDR3 loop: CASSLTVLHPGNEQFF. For the CDR3, the DNA is TGTGCCAGCAGCCTGACAGTTCTCCACCCGGGGAATGAGCAGTTCTTC.

This rearrangement joins TRBV5-8 to TRBJ1-5, with no clear D. V lost 0 bases, J lost 4 bases, and 11 bases lay in between. The length of the CDR3 is 15 residues. CDR1 SGHTS and CDR2 YDEGEE come from the germline V gene. CDR3 protein: CASSLGGVGNQPQHF. Written as DNA, the CDR3 is TGTGCCAGCAGCTTGGGGGGAGTAGGGAATCAGCCCCAGCATTTT.

The V and J genes are TRBV7-9 and TRBJ2-7; 7 bases line up with TRBD2. V was clipped by 1 base and J by 2 bases; unmatched bases: 5. CDR1 is SEHNR and CDR2 is FQNEAQ in the germline V gene (reference sequence). The CDR3 sequence is 15 residues long. The CDR3 region has the DNA TGTGCCAGCAGCTTAGAACTAGCGAGACCCTACGAGCAGTACTTC. This codes for CASSLELARPYEQYF.

The J gene is TRBJ1-1, the V gene TRBV7-3; D is undetermined. Germline V gene data show CDR1 as SGHTA and CDR2 as FQGTGA. The V end was cut by 2 bases, the J end by 4 bases, with 8 bases between. This CDR3 comprises 13 residues. The CDR3 sequence: CASSLLGFTEAFF. In nucleotides, the CDR3 is TGTGCCAGCAGCTTACTGGGGTTCACTGAAGCTTTCTTT.